The 2 T cell receptor beta chains below were found in one sample sequenced in a study of T cell repertoires in cytomegalovirus infection. TCRdb used MiXCR to reprocess the reads, holding one entry per CDR3 protein. Of some 920,000 distinct CDR3 sequences listed, about a third are singletons. Antigens of these TCRs are unknown. The specimen comprised cultured CD8+ T cells from PBMCs, sampled from culture after CMV antigen stimulation. The receptors come from a human donor in good health (CMV status not recorded). Some clones in this sample may be carry-over from other donors' samples.

The chain recombines TRBV10-1 with TRBJ1-1; D may be TRBD1 (6 bases). The germline V and J ends were trimmed by 3 bases and 4 bases, with 9 bases remaining between them. Per the germline V gene, CDR1 is WNHNN and CDR2 is SYGVQD (reference sequence). CDR3 length: 13 residues. The CDR3 loop reads CASSDSGVTEAFF. In nucleotides, the CDR3 is TGCGCCAGCAGTGACTCAGGGGTCACTGAAGCTTTCTTT.

This chain joins TRBV12-3 or TRBV12-4 and TRBJ1-1, with TRBD1 identical over 7 bases. The CDR3 contains 12 residues. DNA of the CDR3: TGTTCAACCGGGACAGTGAACACTGAAGCTTTCTTT. Translating gives CSTGTVNTEAFF.